This T cell receptor beta chain is drawn from a study of shared clonotypes between healthy human individuals. Profiled with immunoSEQ multiplex PCR; TCRdb holds only in-frame clones, not every one. The sample lists about 2.4 million clones; approximately 93% were seen once. Naive CD45RA+ and memory CD45RA-negative subsets were split from CD4+ cells. The clonotype originates from a man aged 18 to 30 in good health. Some clones in this sample may be carry-over from other donors' samples. Input material: naive CD4+ T cells from PBMCs. Regarding subset: CD45RA+ positively selected.

DNA for the CDR3: TGTGCCAGCAGCCACCGTCCGGGACTGAGCACAGATACGCAGTATTTT. Translated, it gives CASSHRPGLSTDTQYF. This sequence joins TRBV5-4 and TRBJ2-3; D is perhaps TRBD2 (6 bases). V lost 4 bases to trimming and J lost 0 bases, with 15 bases between them. Germline V gene data show CDR1 as SGHNT and CDR2 as YYREEE (reference sequence). The CDR3 contains 16 residues.